This record covers a single T cell receptor (beta chain). Trimming pared 3 bases from V and 7 bases from J, leaving 16 bases between. Germline CDR1 is KGHSH and CDR2 is LQKENI. There are 15 residues in the CDR3. The sample originates from a study of beta chain features in type 1 diabetes. Expressed TCRB transcripts got sequenced, as all isolated RNA was reverse transcribed. Only in-frame clones appear in the TCRdb table, and some are missing; sequencing was by immunoSEQ multiplex PCR. The sample gives under 150,000 clones, nearly 50% of which show up once; around 0.45% is in the top ten. The specimen was Tregs from blood. The chain links TRBV18 to TRBJ1-5; maybe TRBD1 (5 bases). This TCR came from a man aged 18 to 29 in good health. CDR3 DNA sequence: TGTGCCAGCTCACCGACCGGAGGGGCAAACCAGCCCCAGCATTTT. The encoded protein is CASSPTGGANQPQHF.